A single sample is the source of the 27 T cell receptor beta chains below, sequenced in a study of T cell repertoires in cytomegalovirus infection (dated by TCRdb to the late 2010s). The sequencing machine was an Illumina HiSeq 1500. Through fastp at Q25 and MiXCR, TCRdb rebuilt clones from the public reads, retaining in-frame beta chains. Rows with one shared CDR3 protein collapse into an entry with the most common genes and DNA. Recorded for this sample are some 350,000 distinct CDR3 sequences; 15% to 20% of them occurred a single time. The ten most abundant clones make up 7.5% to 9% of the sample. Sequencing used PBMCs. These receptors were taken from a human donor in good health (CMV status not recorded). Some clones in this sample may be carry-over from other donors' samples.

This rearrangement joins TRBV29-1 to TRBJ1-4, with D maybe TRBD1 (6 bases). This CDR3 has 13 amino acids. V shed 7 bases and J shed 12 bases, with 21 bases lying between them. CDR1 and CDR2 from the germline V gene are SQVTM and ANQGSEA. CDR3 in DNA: TGCAGCGAGGAGGACAGAAAAGATGAGGAACTGTTTTTT. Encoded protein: CSEEDRKDEELFF.

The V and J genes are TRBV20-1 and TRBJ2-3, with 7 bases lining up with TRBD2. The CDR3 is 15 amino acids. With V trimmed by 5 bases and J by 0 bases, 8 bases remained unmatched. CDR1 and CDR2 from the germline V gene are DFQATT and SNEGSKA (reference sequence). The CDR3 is CSAPSSGTSTDTQYF. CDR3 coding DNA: TGCAGTGCTCCCTCTAGCGGTACTAGCACAGATACGCAGTATTTT.

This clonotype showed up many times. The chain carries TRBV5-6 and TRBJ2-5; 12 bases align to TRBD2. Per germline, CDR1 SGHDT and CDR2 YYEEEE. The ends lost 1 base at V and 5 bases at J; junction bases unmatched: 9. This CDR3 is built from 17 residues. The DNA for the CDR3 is TGTGCCAGCAGCTTGCAGTATACGGGACTAGCGGGTGAGACCCAGTACTTC. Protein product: CASSLQYTGLAGETQYF.

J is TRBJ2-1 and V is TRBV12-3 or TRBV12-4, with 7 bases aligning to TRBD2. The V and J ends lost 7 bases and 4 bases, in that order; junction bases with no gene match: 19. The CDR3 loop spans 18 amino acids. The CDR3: CASTLASGTKFPYNEQFF. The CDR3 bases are TGTGCCAGCACCCTAGCCTCCGGGACTAAATTTCCTTACAATGAGCAGTTCTTC.

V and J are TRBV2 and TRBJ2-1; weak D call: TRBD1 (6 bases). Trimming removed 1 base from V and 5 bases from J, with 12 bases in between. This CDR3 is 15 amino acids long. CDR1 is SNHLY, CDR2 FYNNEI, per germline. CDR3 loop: CASSEVQGSDNEQFF. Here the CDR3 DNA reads TGTGCCAGCAGTGAAGTCCAGGGGTCCGACAATGAGCAGTTCTTC.

The DNA for the CDR3 is TGTGCCAGCAAGTTAGGACAGGCGCCGGGAGATACGCAGTATTTT. It translates to CASKLGQAPGDTQYF. The chain has TRBV2 and TRBJ2-3, with TRBD1 identical over 7 bases. Germline lookup yields CDR1 SNHLY and CDR2 FYNNEI. Unmatched junction bases numbered 12, after V lost 7 bases and J lost 5 bases. The CDR3 consists of 15 residues. Full variable domain (outside the CDR3, taken from reference TRBV2 and TRBJ2-3): EPEVTQTPSHQVTQMGQEVILRCVPISNHLYFYWYRQILGQKVEFLVSFYNNEISEKSEIFDDQFSVERPDGSNFTLKIRSTKLEDSAMYFCASKLGQAPGDTQYFGPGTRLTVL.

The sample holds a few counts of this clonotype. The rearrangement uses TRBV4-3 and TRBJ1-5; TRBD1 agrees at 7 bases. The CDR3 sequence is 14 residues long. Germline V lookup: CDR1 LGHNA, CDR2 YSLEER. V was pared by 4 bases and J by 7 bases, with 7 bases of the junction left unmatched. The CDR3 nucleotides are TGCGCCAGCAGCCGCGACAGGGCTCACCAGCCCCAGCATTTT. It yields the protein CASSRDRAHQPQHF.

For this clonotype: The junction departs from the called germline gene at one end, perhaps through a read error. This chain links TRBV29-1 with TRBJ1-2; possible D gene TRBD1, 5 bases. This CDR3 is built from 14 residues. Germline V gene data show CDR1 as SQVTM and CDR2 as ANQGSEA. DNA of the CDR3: TGCAGCTTTGAAGATCGGGGGTTGGGGAATGGCTACACCTTC. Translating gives CSFEDRGLGNGYTF.

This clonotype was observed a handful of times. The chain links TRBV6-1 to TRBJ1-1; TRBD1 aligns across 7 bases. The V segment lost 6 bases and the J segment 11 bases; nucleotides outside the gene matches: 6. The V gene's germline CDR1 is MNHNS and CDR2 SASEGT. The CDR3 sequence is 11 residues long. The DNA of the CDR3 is TGTGCCAGCAGCTTCGACAGGGTGGCTTTCTTT. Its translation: CASSFDRVAFF.

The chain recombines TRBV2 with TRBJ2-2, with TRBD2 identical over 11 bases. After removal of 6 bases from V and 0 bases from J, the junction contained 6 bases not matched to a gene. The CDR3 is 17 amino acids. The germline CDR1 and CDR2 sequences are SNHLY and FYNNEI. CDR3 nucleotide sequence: TGTGCCAGCAGGCCGGGACTAGCGGACTCGAACACCGGGGAGCTGTTTTTT. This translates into CASRPGLADSNTGELFF. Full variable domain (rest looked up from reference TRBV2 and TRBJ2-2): EPEVTQTPSHQVTQMGQEVILRCVPISNHLYFYWYRQILGQKVEFLVSFYNNEISEKSEIFDDQFSVERPDGSNFTLKIRSTKLEDSAMYFCASRPGLADSNTGELFFGEGSRLTVL.

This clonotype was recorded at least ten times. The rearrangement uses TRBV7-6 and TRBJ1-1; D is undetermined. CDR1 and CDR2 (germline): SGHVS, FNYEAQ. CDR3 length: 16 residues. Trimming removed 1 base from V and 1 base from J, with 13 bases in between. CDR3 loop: CASSLVGLERNTEAFF. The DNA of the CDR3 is TGTGCCAGCAGCTTAGTCGGACTGGAGCGGAACACTGAAGCTTTCTTT.

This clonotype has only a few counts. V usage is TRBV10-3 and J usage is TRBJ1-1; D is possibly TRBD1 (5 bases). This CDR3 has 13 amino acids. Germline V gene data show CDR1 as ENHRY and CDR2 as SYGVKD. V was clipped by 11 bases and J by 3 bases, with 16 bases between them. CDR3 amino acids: CAARQSLYTEAFF. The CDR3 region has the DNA TGTGCCGCCCGACAGAGCCTTTACACTGAAGCTTTCTTT.

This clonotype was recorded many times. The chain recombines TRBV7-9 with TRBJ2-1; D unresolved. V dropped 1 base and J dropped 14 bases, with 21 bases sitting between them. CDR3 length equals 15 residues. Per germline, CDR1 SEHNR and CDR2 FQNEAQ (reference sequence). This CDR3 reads CASSLVGADSIRKFF. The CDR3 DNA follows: TGTGCCAGCAGCTTAGTGGGTGCTGACTCGATACGGAAGTTCTTC.

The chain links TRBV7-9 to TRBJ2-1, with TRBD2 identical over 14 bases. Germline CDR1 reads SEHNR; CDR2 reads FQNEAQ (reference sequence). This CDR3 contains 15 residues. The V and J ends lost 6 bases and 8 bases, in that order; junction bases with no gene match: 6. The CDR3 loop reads CASRSGTSGGYEQFF. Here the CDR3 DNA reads TGTGCCAGCAGGTCCGGGACTAGCGGGGGCTATGAGCAGTTCTTC.

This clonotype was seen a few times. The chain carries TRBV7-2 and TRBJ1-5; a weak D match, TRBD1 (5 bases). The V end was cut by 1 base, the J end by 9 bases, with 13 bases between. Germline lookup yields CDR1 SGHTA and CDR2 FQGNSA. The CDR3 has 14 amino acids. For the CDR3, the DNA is TGTGCCAGCAGCTTAGGGTACAGGATCGGGCCCCAGCATTTT. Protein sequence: CASSLGYRIGPQHF.

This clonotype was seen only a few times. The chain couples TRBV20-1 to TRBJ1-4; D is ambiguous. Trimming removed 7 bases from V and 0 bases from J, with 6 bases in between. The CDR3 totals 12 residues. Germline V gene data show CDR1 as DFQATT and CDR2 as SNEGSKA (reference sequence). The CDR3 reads CSVETTNEKLFF. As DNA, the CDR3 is TGCAGTGTAGAAACAACTAATGAAAAACTGTTTTTT.

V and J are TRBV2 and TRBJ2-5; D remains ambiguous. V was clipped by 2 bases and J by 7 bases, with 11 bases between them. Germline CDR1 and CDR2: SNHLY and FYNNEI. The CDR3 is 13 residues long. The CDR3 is CASSELTMRTQYF. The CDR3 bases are TGTGCCAGCAGTGAACTTACTATGAGGACCCAGTACTTC.

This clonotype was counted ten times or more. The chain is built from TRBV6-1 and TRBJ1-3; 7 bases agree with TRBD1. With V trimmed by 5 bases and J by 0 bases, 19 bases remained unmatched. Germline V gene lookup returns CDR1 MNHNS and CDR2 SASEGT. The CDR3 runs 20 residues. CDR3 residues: CASSTDKATGTVSSGNTIYF. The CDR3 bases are TGTGCCAGCAGTACCGACAAGGCTACCGGGACAGTAAGCTCTGGAAACACCATATATTTT.

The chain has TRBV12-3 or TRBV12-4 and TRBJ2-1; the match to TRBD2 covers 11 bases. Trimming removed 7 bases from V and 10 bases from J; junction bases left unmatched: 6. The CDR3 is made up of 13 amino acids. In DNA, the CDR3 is TGTGCCAGCATACTAGCGGGAGCAGAAGAGCAGTTCTTC. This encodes CASILAGAEEQFF.

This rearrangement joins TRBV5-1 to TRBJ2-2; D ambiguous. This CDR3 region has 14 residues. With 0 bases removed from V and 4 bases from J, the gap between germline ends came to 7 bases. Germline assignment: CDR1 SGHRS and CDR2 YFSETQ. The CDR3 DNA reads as TGCGCCAGCAGCTTGGGGGCTTCCACCGGGGAGCTGTTTTTT. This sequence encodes CASSLGASTGELFF.

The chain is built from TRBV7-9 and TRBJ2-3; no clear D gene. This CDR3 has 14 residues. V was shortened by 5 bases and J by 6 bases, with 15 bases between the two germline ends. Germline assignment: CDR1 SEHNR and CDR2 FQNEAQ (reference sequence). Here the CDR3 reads CASSPLKGKDTQYF. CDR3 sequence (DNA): TGTGCCAGCAGCCCTCTAAAAGGCAAGGATACGCAGTATTTT.

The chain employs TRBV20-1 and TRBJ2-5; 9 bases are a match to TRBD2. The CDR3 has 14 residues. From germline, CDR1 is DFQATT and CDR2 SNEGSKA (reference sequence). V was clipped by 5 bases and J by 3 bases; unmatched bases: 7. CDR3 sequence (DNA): TGCAGTGCTCGAAGAGCGGGGGGAGAAGAGACCCAGTACTTC. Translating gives CSARRAGGEETQYF.

CDR3 nucleotide sequence: TGTGCCAGTAAGAGCGGACAGTCCTCTGAGACCCAGTACTTC. It yields the protein CASKSGQSSETQYF. This sequence joins TRBV19 and TRBJ2-5; possibly TRBD1 for D (6 bases). Trimming took 7 bases from V and 5 from J, leaving 17 bases between them. The germline gives CDR1 LNHDA, CDR2 SQIVND (reference sequence). This CDR3 contains 14 residues.

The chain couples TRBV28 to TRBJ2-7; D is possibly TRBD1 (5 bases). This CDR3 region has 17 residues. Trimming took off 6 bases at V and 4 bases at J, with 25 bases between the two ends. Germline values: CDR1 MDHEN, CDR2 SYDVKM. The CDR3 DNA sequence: TGTGCCAGCAGCACCGACGGGTCTTCGAATAGGGGTTACGAGCAGTACTTC. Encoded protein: CASSTDGSSNRGYEQYF.

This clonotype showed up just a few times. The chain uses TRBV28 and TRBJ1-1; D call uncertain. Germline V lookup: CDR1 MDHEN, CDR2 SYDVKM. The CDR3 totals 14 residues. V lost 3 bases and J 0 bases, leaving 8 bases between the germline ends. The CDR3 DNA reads TGTGCCAGCAGTTTCGTCCTCATGAACACTGAAGCTTTCTTT. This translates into CASSFVLMNTEAFF.

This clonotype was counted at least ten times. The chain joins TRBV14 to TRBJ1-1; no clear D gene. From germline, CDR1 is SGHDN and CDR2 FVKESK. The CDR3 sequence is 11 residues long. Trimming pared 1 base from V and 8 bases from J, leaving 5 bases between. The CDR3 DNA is TGTGCCAGCAGCCAAGCGTCAGAAGCTTTCTTT. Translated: CASSQASEAFF. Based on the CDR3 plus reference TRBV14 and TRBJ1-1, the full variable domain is EAGVTQFPSHSVIEKGQTVTLRCDPISGHDNLYWYRRVMGKEIKFLLHFVKESKQDESGMPNNRFLAERTGGTYSTLKVQPAELEDSGVYFCASSQASEAFFGQGTRLTVV.

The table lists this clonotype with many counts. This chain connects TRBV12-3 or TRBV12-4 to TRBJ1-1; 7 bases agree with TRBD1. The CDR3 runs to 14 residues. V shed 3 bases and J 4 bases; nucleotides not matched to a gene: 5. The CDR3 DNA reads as TGTGCCAGCAGTTTGTTTTCAGGGGGCACTGAAGCTTTCTTT. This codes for CASSLFSGGTEAFF.